The clone carrying this T cell receptor beta chain is medium-sized (0.01 to 0.1%) by share. BIOMED2 TRB-A/B primer pools were used in multiplex TRB PCR. TCRdb called the multiplex PCR reads again in MiXCR, with one record for every CDR3 protein. The sample contains about 7,200 distinct CDR3 sequences, around 32% of which appear only once. From blood, about 250-500 ng of genomic DNA served as TRB template. CDR1 and CDR2 (germline): LNHNV, YYDKDF (reference sequence). The CDR3 runs 18 residues. V was pared by 5 bases and J by 2 bases, with 19 bases between. This entry belongs to a study of T and B cells in COVID-19 patients. The overall study: Peripheral blood came from COVID-19 patients with active infection or after recovery. Recovered patients mostly had mild to moderate COVID-19 managed as outpatients. Of 20 active-infection patients, approximately 18 carried comorbidities linked to unfavorable COVID-19 outcome.

The chain is built from TRBV15 and TRBJ2-6; TRBD1 or TRBD2 may be the D gene (6 bases each). What was sequenced was blood. The receptor was isolated from a human donor who had recovered from COVID-19. The CDR3 DNA follows: TGTGCCACCAGCCCCGGGGGCTACGCACTAGCTGGGGCCAACGTCCTGACTTTC. It yields the protein CATSPGGYALAGANVLTF.